Here is one T cell receptor beta chain with its context. Its antigen remains unidentified. The data stem from a study of shared clonotypes between healthy human individuals. Germline loops: CDR1 SGHNT, CDR2 YYREEE (reference sequence). Between the trimmed V and J ends, which lost 0 bases and 14 bases, there was a span of 16 bases. This CDR3 has 13 residues. Authors' processing steps: As immunoSEQ supplied junction-only sequences (without quality scores), filtering differed. Assay: immunoSEQ multiplex PCR; the TCRdb copy retains only in-frame clones and omits some. That table gives V, J and clone size, and the DNA gave D and trimming. The data show a few million clones, approximately 90% seen once. Study-wide results and limits: Generally, estimated richness proved larger in naive subsets than it did in memory subsets. Expectations were that clonotype sharing among donors would be affected by sequencing depth. For naive CD4 cells, around 5.1% of clonotypes were shared across a handful of donors.

The source of this sequence is a man aged 18 to 30 in good health. The chain links TRBV5-4 to TRBJ2-3; D perhaps matches TRBD2 (6 bases). The material sequenced was naive CD4+ T cells sorted from blood. As to subset: CD45RA+ positively selected. In DNA form, the CDR3 reads TGTGCCAGCAGCTTGGAGGTGGCCGGGAGCTCGTATTTT. Translated, it gives CASSLEVAGSSYF.